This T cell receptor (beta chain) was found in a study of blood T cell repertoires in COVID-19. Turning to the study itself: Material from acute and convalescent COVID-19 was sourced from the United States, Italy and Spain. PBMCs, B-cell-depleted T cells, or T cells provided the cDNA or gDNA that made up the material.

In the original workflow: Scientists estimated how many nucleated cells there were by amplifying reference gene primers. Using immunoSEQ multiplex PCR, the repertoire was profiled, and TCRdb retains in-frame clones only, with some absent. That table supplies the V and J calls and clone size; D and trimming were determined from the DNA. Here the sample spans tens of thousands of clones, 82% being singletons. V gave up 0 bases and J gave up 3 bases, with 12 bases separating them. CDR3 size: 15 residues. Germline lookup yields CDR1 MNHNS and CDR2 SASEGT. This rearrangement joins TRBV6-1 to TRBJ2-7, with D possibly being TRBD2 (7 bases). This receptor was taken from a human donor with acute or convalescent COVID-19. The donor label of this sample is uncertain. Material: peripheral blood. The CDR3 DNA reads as TGTGCCAGCAGTGAAGCTAGGGGGGGCTACTACGAGCAGTACTTC. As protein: CASSEARGGYYEQYF.